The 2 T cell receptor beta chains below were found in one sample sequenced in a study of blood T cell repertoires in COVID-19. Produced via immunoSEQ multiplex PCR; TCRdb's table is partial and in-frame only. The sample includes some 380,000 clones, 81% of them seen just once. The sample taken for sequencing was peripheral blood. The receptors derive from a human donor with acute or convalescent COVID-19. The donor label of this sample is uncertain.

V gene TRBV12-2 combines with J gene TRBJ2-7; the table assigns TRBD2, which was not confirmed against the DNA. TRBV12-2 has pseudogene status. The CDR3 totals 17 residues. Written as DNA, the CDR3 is TGTGCAAGTCGCTTAGAGGGTTCGGCGGGACCCCCCTACGAGCAGTACTTC. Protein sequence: CASRLEGSAGPPYEQYF.

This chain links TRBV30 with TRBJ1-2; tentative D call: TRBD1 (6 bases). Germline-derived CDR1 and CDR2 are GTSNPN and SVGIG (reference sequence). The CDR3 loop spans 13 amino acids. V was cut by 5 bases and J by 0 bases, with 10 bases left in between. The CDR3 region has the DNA TGTGCCTGGGGGGCAGGGGCTAACTATGGCTACACCTTC. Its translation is CAWGAGANYGYTF.